These T cell receptor beta chains were read from a single sample in a study of control samples from healthy donors and cancer patients. Here immunoSEQ multiplex PCR was the method, and the copy in TCRdb shows in-frame clones only, minus some. The table records 150,000 to 200,000 clones, almost 90% of them present only once. The specimen sequenced was blood. The receptors here all came from a man younger than 30 in good health. Both conserved end residues are trimmed from each CDR3.

cdr3_aa j_call cdr3_length v_call
ASSQDFGGETQY TRBJ2-5 12 TRBV3-1/TRBV3-2
ASSFLDRTNSPLH TRBJ1-6 13 TRBV11-2
ASSRLVEQGLPEKLF TRBJ1-4 15 TRBV4-3
ASSLFGQGENEQF TRBJ2-1 13 TRBV11-3
ASSRTGTGRDEQF TRBJ2-1 13 TRBV7-9
ASSQDMIAGGPYTQY TRBJ2-5 15 TRBV3-1/TRBV3-2
ASSQSSFRDGGGYT TRBJ1-2 14 TRBV3-1/TRBV3-2
ASSLSHKTGYT TRBJ1-2 11 TRBV28
ASSRAGGDPYEQY TRBJ2-7 13 TRBV4-2
ASRGSIAGTEAF TRBJ1-1 12 TRBV6-6
ASSLRTATNEKLF TRBJ1-4 13 TRBV7-9
ASSSAGTGAYEQY TRBJ2-7 13 TRBV4-3
ASSLTLGLGGPDTQY TRBJ2-3 15 TRBV7-2
ASSRYNEQF TRBJ2-1 9 TRBV9
ASSLFGLGDGYT TRBJ1-2 12 TRBV28
ASKKTGSPPREQY TRBJ2-7 13 TRBV5-6
ASSVAGATGELF TRBJ2-2 12 TRBV9
ASSRQAYSNQPQH TRBJ1-5 13 TRBV19
ASSERSGGAFDEQF TRBJ2-1 14 TRBV5-1
ASSLPAGDNTGELF TRBJ2-2 14 TRBV9
ASRNSGNTEAF TRBJ1-1 11 TRBV7-2
ASSFGGDNEQF TRBJ2-1 11 TRBV5-1
ASSLRGLGWEDTQY TRBJ2-3 14 TRBV5-1
ASSPPSQGFEKLF TRBJ1-4 13 TRBV28
ASSEVRDRAPGETQY TRBJ2-5 15 TRBV2
ASGLDIQGVGEQF TRBJ2-1 13 TRBV12-5
ASSWAWGGTYEQY TRBJ2-7 13 TRBV7-2
ASSTSLGYEQY TRBJ2-7 11 TRBV19
ASRRQGSDSPLH TRBJ1-6 12 TRBV7-9
ASSRDSETGESSYNEQF TRBJ2-1 17 TRBV7-8
ASSNEGTGETQY TRBJ2-5 12 TRBV5-6
ASSPPGGIGNTIY TRBJ1-3 13 TRBV18
ASSQGGTDEKLF TRBJ1-4 12 TRBV4-2
ATRLTGTGATNEKLF TRBJ1-4 15 TRBV15
ASSRDYTDTQY TRBJ2-3 11 TRBV6-2/TRBV6-3
ASSQGYGESSYEQY TRBJ2-7 14 TRBV4-3
ASSLRADQPQH TRBJ1-5 11 TRBV28
SARRADTQY TRBJ2-3 9 TRBV20-1
ASTQTGTVYNEQF TRBJ2-1 13 TRBV23-1
ASSPQRFSNYGYT TRBJ1-2 13 TRBV4-3
ASSERTGGNTIY TRBJ1-3 12 TRBV4-3
AIRRNTGELF TRBJ2-2 10 TRBV10-3
ASSPREQTGNTIY TRBJ1-3 13 TRBV18
ASGREGTQY TRBJ2-5 9 TRBV9
ATSTDRNYGYT TRBJ1-2 11 TRBV15
ASSRGQGIAQY TRBJ2-7 11 TRBV3-1/TRBV3-2
ASSQDPGQGRGEQF TRBJ2-1 14 TRBV3-1/TRBV3-2
ASSYSQNTEAF TRBJ1-1 11 TRBV6-2/TRBV6-3
ASSATGYGELF TRBJ2-2 11 TRBV9
ASITLGQDPGYGYT TRBJ1-2 14 TRBV5-4